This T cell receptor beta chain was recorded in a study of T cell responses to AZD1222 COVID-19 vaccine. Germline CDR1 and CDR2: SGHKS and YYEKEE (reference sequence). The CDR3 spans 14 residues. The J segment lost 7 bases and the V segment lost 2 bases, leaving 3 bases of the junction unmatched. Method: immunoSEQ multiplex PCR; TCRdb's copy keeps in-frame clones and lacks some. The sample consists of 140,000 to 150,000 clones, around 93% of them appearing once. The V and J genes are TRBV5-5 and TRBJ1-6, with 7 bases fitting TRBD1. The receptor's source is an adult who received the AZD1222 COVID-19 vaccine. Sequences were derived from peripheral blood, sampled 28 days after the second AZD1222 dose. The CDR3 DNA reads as TGTGCCAGCAGCTTTGGGACAGTAAATTCACCCCTCCACTTT. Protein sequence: CASSFGTVNSPLHF.